These T cell receptor beta chains were read from a single sample in a study of graft-versus-host responses after intestinal transplantation. Generated by immunoSEQ multiplex PCR, the TCRdb table keeps only in-frame clones and is missing some. The sample has approximately 71,000 clones, roughly 90% seen once. The antigens of these receptors remain unknown. Source: unstimulated CD8+ T cells sorted from spleen or lymph node cells, taken before intestinal transplant. Source of these receptors: a human donor who received an intestinal transplant. Each CDR3 is given without its conserved first and last residue.

cdr3_aa,j_call,v_call
ASSPSGVEQY,TRBJ2-7,TRBV6-5
ASSVYPRTGGDNYGYT,TRBJ1-2,TRBV9
ASSSWTQPGELF,TRBJ2-2,TRBV27
ASSLAGQRYEQY,TRBJ2-7,TRBV7-8
ASSPTGGGWVVKLF,TRBJ1-4,TRBV27
ASSPNRGPGGYT,TRBJ1-2,TRBV4-2
ASRPGAGGYNEQF,TRBJ2-1,TRBV7-9
ASSADRPLANTEAF,TRBJ1-1,TRBV10-2
ASSFSGGGNQPQH,TRBJ1-5,TRBV28
ASTQGRGGLERTQY,TRBJ2-3,TRBV2
ASSSASTGYEQY,TRBJ2-7,TRBV7-9
ASSQGQELQETQY,TRBJ2-5,TRBV7-9
ASSETGTGDYEQY,TRBJ2-7,TRBV7-9
ASSEGRVGTDTQY,TRBJ2-3,TRBV6-1
ASRGRKGTEAF,TRBJ1-1,TRBV5-1
ASSNLAGWGPYEQY,TRBJ2-7,TRBV28
ASSFPSRLAGVNEQF,TRBJ2-1,TRBV7-9
ASSLVPGYTEAF,TRBJ1-1,TRBV27
ASSWTVRWGNQPQH,TRBJ1-5,TRBV28
ASSYTGRNTEAF,TRBJ1-1,TRBV28
ASSPLAGYNEQF,TRBJ2-1,TRBV28
ASSPRGVGNEQF,TRBJ2-1,TRBV9
ASTGTGELF,TRBJ2-2,TRBV5-4
ASSWTGGSYEQY,TRBJ2-7,TRBV27
AISGSEVLYGYT,TRBJ1-2,TRBV10-3
ASGMGSSYEQY,TRBJ2-7,TRBV27
ASSEGTGKNEKLF,TRBJ1-4,TRBV6-4
ASSPWGSSYEQY,TRBJ2-7,TRBV6-1
ASSLGWESSTNEKLF,TRBJ1-4,TRBV27
ASSLDRGGLYEQF,TRBJ2-1,TRBV10-2
ASSLIDGDDEAF,TRBJ1-1,TRBV5-1
ASRVIAGPVNEQF,TRBJ2-1,TRBV19
ASSYRGTPEQY,TRBJ2-7,TRBV6-5
ASSLSGTTDTQY,TRBJ2-3,TRBV9
ASSYSSGGGHEQY,TRBJ2-7,TRBV6-6
ASSLDQRDRRSGNTIY,TRBJ1-3,TRBV11-2
ASSLGTSGSSYNEQF,TRBJ2-1,TRBV7-9
AISEEGPAGPQH,TRBJ1-5,TRBV10-3